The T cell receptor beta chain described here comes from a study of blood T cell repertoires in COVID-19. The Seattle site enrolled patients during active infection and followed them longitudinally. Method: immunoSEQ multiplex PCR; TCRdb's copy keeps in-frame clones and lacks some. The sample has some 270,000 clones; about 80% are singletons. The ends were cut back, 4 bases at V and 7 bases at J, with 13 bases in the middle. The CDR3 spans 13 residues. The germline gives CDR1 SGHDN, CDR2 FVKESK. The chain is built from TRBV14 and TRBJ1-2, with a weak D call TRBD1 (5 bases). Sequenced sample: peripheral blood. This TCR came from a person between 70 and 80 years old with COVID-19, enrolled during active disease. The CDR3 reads CASSPSYRGGYTF. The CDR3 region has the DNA TGTGCCAGCAGCCCCTCCTATAGGGGTGGCTACACCTTC.